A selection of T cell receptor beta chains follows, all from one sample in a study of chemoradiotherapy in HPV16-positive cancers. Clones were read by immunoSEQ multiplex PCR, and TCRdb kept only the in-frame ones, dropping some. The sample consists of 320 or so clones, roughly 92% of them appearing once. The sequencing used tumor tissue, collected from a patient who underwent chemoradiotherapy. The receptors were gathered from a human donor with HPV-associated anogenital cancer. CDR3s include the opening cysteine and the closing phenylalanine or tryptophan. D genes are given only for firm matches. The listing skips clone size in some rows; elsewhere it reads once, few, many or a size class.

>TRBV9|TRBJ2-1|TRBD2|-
CASSVGGGGSYNEQFF
TGTGCCAGCAGCGTAGGTGGGGGGGGCTCCTACAATGAGCAGTTCTTC
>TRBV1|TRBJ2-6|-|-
CTSSGTSLCTSRGNVLTF
TGCACCAGCAGTGGGACGAGTTTGTGCACAAGTCGGGGCAACGTCCTGACCTTC
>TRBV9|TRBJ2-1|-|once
CASSGGTPGNEQFF
TGTGCCAGCAGCGGAGGGACGCCAGGGAATGAGCAGTTCTTC
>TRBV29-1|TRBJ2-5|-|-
CSVESGAEQYF
TGCAGCGTTGAATCCGGGGCTGAGCAGTACTTC
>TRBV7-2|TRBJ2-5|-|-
CASSLYGPGETQYF
TGTGCCAGCAGCTTATACGGGCCCGGGGAGACCCAGTACTTC
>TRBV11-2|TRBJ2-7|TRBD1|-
CASSSDRGRFEQYF
TGTGCCAGCAGCTCGGACAGGGGGCGCTTCGAGCAGTACTTC
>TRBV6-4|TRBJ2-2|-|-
CASSDFQDTGELFF
TGTGCCAGCAGTGACTTTCAGGACACCGGGGAGCTGTTTTTT
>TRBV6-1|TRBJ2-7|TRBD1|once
CASTRGTSSYEQYF
TGTGCCAGCACCAGGGGGACGAGCTCCTACGAGCAGTACTTC
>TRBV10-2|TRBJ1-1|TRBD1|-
CASRAGTGLKAFF
TGCGCCAGCAGAGCCGGGACAGGGTTGAAAGCTTTCTTT
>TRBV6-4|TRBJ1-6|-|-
CASRQSSYNSPLHF
TGTGCCAGCAGGCAGAGCTCCTATAATTCACCCCTCCACTTT
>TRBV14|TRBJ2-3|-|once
CASSQMSGATQYF
TGTGCCAGCAGCCAGATGAGTGGGGCTACGCAGTATTTT
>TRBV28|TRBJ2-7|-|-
CASRLGTRNQGEQYF
TGTGCCAGCAGATTAGGGACCCGCAATCAGGGCGAGCAGTACTTC
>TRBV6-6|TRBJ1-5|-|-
CASSYQGDNQPQHF
TGTGCCAGCAGTTATCAAGGCGACAATCAGCCCCAGCATTTT
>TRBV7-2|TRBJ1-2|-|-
CASSLAQGRGYTF
TGTGCCAGCAGCTTAGCACAGGGTCGTGGCTACACCTTC
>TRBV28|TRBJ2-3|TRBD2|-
CASTAAGLAGGTDTQYF
TGTGCCAGCACTGCCGCGGGACTAGCGGGGGGCACAGATACGCAGTATTTT
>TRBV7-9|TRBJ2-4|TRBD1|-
CASSPEGGQGGIQYF
TGTGCCAGCAGCCCAGAGGGGGGACAGGGGGGCATTCAGTACTTC
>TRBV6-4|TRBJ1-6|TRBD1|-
CASSAGTDNSPLHF
TGTGCCAGCAGTGCAGGGACAGATAATTCACCCCTCCACTTT
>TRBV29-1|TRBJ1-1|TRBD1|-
CSVGTTGKGDTEAFF
TGCAGCGTTGGCACGACAGGGAAGGGGGACACTGAAGCTTTCTTT
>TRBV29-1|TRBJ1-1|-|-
CSVDPGMNTEAFF
TGCAGCGTTGATCCCGGAATGAACACTGAAGCTTTCTTT
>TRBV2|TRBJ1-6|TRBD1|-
CASSEDRGRRSPLHF
TGTGCCAGCAGTGAGGACAGGGGAAGGCGGTCACCCCTCCACTTT
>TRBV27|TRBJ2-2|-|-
CASSTGTGELFF
TGTGCCAGCAGTACGGGCACCGGGGAGCTGTTTTTT
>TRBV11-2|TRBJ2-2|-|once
CASSPRRGGANTGELFF
TGTGCCAGCAGCCCGCGCCGGGGCGGTGCGAACACCGGGGAGCTGTTTTTT
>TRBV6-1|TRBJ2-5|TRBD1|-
CASSEVAGGAETQYF
TGTGCCAGCAGTGAAGTCGCAGGGGGCGCCGAGACCCAGTACTTC
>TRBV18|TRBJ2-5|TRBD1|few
CASSGTEQETQYF
TGTGCCAGCTCAGGGACAGAACAAGAGACCCAGTACTTC
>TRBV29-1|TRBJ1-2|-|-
CSVESSIKGVAVPSYTF
TGCAGCGTTGAAAGTAGTATTAAGGGGGTTGCCGTCCCAAGCTACACCTTC
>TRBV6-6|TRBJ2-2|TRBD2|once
CASRPTSGVTTGELFF
TGTGCCAGCAGGCCTACTAGCGGGGTGACAACCGGGGAGCTGTTTTTT
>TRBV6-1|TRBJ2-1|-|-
CASSVVLGVGGEQFF
TGTGCCAGCAGCGTAGTACTGGGCGTTGGCGGGGAGCAGTTCTTC
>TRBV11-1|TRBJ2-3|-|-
CASSFRGARTDTQYF
TGTGCCAGCAGCTTCCGGGGGGCGCGGACAGATACGCAGTATTTT
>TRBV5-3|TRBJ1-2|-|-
CARKRQLYGYTF
TGTGCCAGAAAGAGACAGTTGTATGGCTACACCTTC
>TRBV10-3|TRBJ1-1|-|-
CAISVGGQENTEAFF
TGTGCCATCAGTGTGGGCGGGCAGGAGAACACTGAAGCTTTCTTT
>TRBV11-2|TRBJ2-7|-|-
CASRDFPYEQYF
TGTGCCAGCAGAGACTTCCCCTACGAGCAGTACTTC
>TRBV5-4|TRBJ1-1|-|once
CASSLALNTEAFF
TGTGCCAGCAGCTTGGCATTGAACACTGAAGCTTTCTTT
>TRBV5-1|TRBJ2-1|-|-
CASSLTSEPSSYNEQFF
TGCGCCAGCAGCTTAACGTCTGAGCCCAGCTCCTACAATGAGCAGTTCTTC
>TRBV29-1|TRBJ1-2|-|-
CSVDGEGSYGYTF
TGCAGCGTTGACGGGGAGGGGAGCTATGGCTACACCTTC
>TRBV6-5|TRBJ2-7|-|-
CASSYIRPGTYEQYF
TGTGCCAGCAGTTACATTCGTCCCGGGACCTACGAGCAGTACTTC
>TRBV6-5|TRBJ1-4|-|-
CASSYTGGDNEKLFF
TGTGCCAGCAGTTACACGGGGGGGGATAATGAAAAACTGTTTTTT
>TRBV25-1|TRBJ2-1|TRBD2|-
CASSGPGGRAPHNEQFF
TGTGCCAGCAGTGGTCCGGGGGGGAGGGCGCCCCACAATGAGCAGTTCTTC
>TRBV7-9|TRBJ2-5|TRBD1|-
CASSSTGGAETQYF
TGTGCCAGCAGCTCTACAGGGGGCGCAGAGACCCAGTACTTC
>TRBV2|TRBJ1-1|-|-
CASSVVVLPGAFF
TGTGCCAGCAGTGTTGTGGTGCTGCCCGGAGCTTTCTTT
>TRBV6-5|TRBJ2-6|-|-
CASSYSASGANVLTF
TGTGCCAGCAGTTACTCGGCCTCTGGGGCCAACGTCCTGACTTTC
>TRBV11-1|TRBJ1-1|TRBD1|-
CASSAGTVGTEAFF
TGTGCCAGCAGCGCAGGGACAGTGGGAACTGAAGCTTTCTTT
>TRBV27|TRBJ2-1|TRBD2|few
CASSLFGGENNEQFF
TGTGCCAGCAGTTTGTTTGGGGGGGAGAACAATGAGCAGTTCTTC
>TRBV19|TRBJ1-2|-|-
CASSMRRAGSGPNYGYTF
TGTGCCAGTAGTATGCGCAGGGCCGGGTCTGGGCCTAACTATGGCTACACCTTC
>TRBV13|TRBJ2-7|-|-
CASSLLGTRYEQYF
TGTGCCAGCAGCTTACTAGGGACTCGGTACGAGCAGTACTTC
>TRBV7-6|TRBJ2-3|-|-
CASSLVAASSTDTQYF
TGTGCCAGCAGCTTGGTAGCGGCTTCTAGCACAGATACGCAGTATTTT
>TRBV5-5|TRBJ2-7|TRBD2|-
CASSLQQGLAGKAYEQYF
TGTGCCAGCAGCCTCCAACAGGGACTAGCGGGAAAGGCCTACGAGCAGTACTTC
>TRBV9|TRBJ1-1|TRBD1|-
CASSTRAGQGVGGYTEAFF
TGTGCCAGCAGCACCCGTGCAGGACAGGGCGTGGGGGGGTACACTGAAGCTTTCTTT
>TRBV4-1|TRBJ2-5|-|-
CASSYQETQYF
TGCGCCAGCAGCTACCAAGAGACCCAGTACTTC
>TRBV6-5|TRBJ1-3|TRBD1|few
CASSSLGQGSGNTIYF
TGTGCCAGCAGTTCCCTCGGACAGGGATCTGGAAACACCATATATTTT
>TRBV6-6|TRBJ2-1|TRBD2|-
CATQRELIDEQFF
TGTGCCACCCAGCGGGAGTTGATTGATGAGCAGTTCTTC
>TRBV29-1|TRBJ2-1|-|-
CSVEGPTLNEQFF
TGCAGCGTTGAGGGTCCGACCCTCAATGAGCAGTTCTTC
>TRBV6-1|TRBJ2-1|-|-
CASSEALAGRDEQFF
TGTGCCAGCAGTGAAGCGCTCGCGGGACGGGATGAGCAGTTCTTC
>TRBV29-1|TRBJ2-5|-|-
CSVEVASQETQYF
TGCAGCGTTGAAGTTGCAAGCCAAGAGACCCAGTACTTC
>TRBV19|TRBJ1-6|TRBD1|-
CASSTTGNNNSPLHF
TGTGCCAGTAGTACGACAGGGAATAATAATTCACCCCTCCACTTT
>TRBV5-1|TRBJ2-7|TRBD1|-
CASTIQGASHEQYF
TGCGCCAGCACTATCCAGGGGGCGTCCCACGAGCAGTACTTC